This TCR beta chain came from a study of technical replicates of blood from a handful of donors. The repertoire was sequenced with immunoSEQ multiplex PCR; TCRdb's copy has only in-frame clones and lacks some. The sample holds tens of thousands of clones; about 90% are singletons and the top ten take about 0.43%. Germline V gene lookup returns CDR1 LGHNA and CDR2 YSLEER. This CDR3 contains 14 residues. V was pared by 2 bases and J by 1 base, with 5 bases between. The chain joins TRBV4-3 to TRBJ2-2; D gene ambiguous. The receptor was isolated from a human donor in good health. Sample: T cells isolated from PBMCs. The CDR3 bases are TGCGCCAGCAGCCAAAGACTGAACACCGGGGAGCTGTTTTTT. It encodes CASSQRLNTGELFF.